Below, 20 T cell receptor beta chains from the same sample are listed, as sequenced in a study of Tregs in tolerant kidney transplant recipients. TCRdb keeps only in-frame clones here, not all; method: immunoSEQ multiplex PCR. The sample holds about 48,000 clones. The sequences come from CD4+ T cells from blood, collected before the transplant. The receptor set was obtained from a human donor who received a combined kidney and bone marrow transplant.

Notes on this clone: Read sequence stops 3 residues before the CDR3 end, and the germline J gene provides the missing end. V usage is TRBV10-3 and J usage is TRBJ1-2; TRBD1 agrees at 8 bases. The J segment lost 4 bases and the V segment lost 11 bases, leaving 6 bases of the junction unmatched. The CDR3 totals 12 residues. Germline loops: CDR1 ENHRY, CDR2 SYGVKD. The covered CDR3 bases are TGTGCCTTCTCGACAGGGGCCTATGGC. Residues: CAFSTGAYG. The entire CDR3 sequence reads CAFSTGAYGYTF.

As regards this clone: The read comes to an end 3 residues before the CDR3 does, leaving the germline J gene to fill in the end. The V gene is TRBV29-1, the J gene TRBJ2-7; 8 bases agree with TRBD1. Germline lookup yields CDR1 SQVTM and CDR2 ANQGSEA. The V gene end was trimmed by 3 bases and the J gene end by 0 bases; junction bases not matched to a gene: 7. The CDR3 sequence is 15 residues long. The CDR3 loop reads CSVEGTGRSSYEQYF. The covered CDR3 bases are TGCAGCGTTGAGGGGACAGGACGGAGCTCCTACGAG.

In the case of this clone: The read falls 3 residues short of the CDR3 end, and the missing part is taken from the germline J gene. J is TRBJ1-1 and V is TRBV11-2, with a tentative D call TRBD1 (5 bases). Trimming left V 3 bases short and J 3 bases short, with 8 bases between. This CDR3 region has 13 residues. Germline CDR1 reads SGHAT; CDR2 reads FQNNGV. The CDR3 DNA, read in part, is TGTGCCAGCAGCTTCGGGGGGTACACTGAA. It specifies CASSFGGYTE. The CDR3 in its entirety is CASSFGGYTEAFF. Full variable domain (missing parts from reference TRBV11-2 and TRBJ1-1): EAGVAQSPRYKIIEKRQSVAFWCNPISGHATLYWYQQILGQGPKLLIQFQNNGVVDDSQLPKDRFSAERLKGVDSTLKIQPAKLEDSAVYLCASSFGGYTEAFFGQGTRLTVV.

Regarding this clone: Read data end 3 residues before the CDR3 end; the end is taken from the germline J gene. The chain links TRBV2 to TRBJ1-2, with D possibly TRBD1 on 5 matching bases. From germline, CDR1 is SNHLY and CDR2 FYNNEI. CDR3 size: 15 residues. The germline V and J ends were trimmed by 5 bases and 2 bases, with 15 bases remaining between them. The CDR3 reads CASSTFWGANYGYTF. Partial CDR3 DNA: TGTGCCAGCAGTACTTTCTGGGGCGCGAACTATGGC.

Comment on this clone: The read terminates 3 residues before the CDR3 end, so the remaining end is supplied by the germline J gene. The chain joins TRBV5-1 to TRBJ2-2; D is ambiguous. The CDR3 contains 13 residues. V lost 2 bases and J 4 bases, leaving 6 bases between the germline ends. Germline loops: CDR1 SGHRS, CDR2 YFSETQ. The DNA read from the CDR3 is TGCGCCAGCAGCTTAAGGCTCACCGGGGAG. Translation: CASSLRLTGE. The entire CDR3 is CASSLRLTGELFF.

Comment on this clone: The read halts 3 residues ahead of the CDR3 end, with the missing end drawn from the germline J gene. The chain links TRBV7-6 to TRBJ2-5; 10 bases fit TRBD2. This CDR3 is 16 amino acids long. Germline V lookup: CDR1 SGHVS, CDR2 FNYEAQ. V lost 1 base, J lost 1 base, and 3 bases stayed unmatched. The CDR3 bases that were read are TGTGCCAGCAGCTTAGGCACTAGCGGGGCCCAAGAGACC. Its translation: CASSLGTSGAQET. The complete CDR3 sequence is CASSLGTSGAQETQYF.

In regard to this clone: The read terminates 3 residues before the CDR3 end, so the remaining end is supplied by the germline J gene. This chain joins TRBV2 and TRBJ1-4; D remains ambiguous. Germline loops: CDR1 SNHLY, CDR2 FYNNEI. V lost 4 bases and J 8 bases, leaving 17 bases between the germline ends. CDR3 length equals 15 residues. The CDR3 loop reads CASSVNLSPTEKLFF. Partial CDR3 DNA: TGTGCCAGCAGTGTTAACTTATCCCCTACGGAAAAA.

As for this clone: The read stops 3 residues short of the end of the CDR3; the missing end is completed from the germline J gene. This sequence joins TRBV6-2 or TRBV6-3 and TRBJ2-3, with 10 bases matching TRBD2. Germline V gene lookup returns CDR1 MNHEY and CDR2 SVGEGT. The CDR3 spans 13 residues. J gave up 4 bases and V 8 bases, and 3 bases lay outside the gene matches. The covered CDR3 bases are TGTGCCAGCCGGACTAGCGGAGCAGATACG. Translated, it gives CASRTSGADT. The whole CDR3 reads CASRTSGADTQYF.

A remark on this clone: The read halts 3 residues ahead of the CDR3 end, with the missing end drawn from the germline J gene. V gene TRBV19 combines with J gene TRBJ2-7; TRBD1 agrees at 8 bases. Germline V CDR1 and CDR2: LNHDA, SQIVND (reference sequence). V was clipped by 5 bases and J by 2 bases; unmatched bases: 5. This CDR3 is 14 amino acids long. Partial CDR3 DNA: TGTGCCAGTAGTTTAGCGACAGGGGCCTACGAG. Translation gives CASSLATGAYE. The complete CDR3 sequence is CASSLATGAYEQYF.

Of note for this clone: The missing CDR3 end, 3 residues past where the read stops, is filled in from the germline J gene. The chain uses TRBV7-2 and TRBJ2-7; TRBD1 is a possible D gene (5 bases). This CDR3 spans 14 amino acids. From germline, CDR1 is SGHTA and CDR2 FQGNSA. Trimming cost V 7 bases and J 0 bases, with 13 bases left between them. The CDR3 bases that were read are TGTGCCAGCACGGGCCTTCAGGGCTCCTACGAG. Residues: CASTGLQGSYE. The entire CDR3 protein is CASTGLQGSYEQYF.

Note on this clone: The sequence runs out 3 residues before the end of the CDR3; the remainder is reconstructed from the germline J gene. The chain is built from TRBV7-2 and TRBJ2-7; TRBD1 is a possible D gene (6 bases). The V end lost 8 bases, the J end lost 6 bases, and 17 bases lay between the germline ends. Germline assignment: CDR1 SGHTA and CDR2 FQGNSA. CDR3 length: 13 amino acids. The CDR3 loop reads CASRQGQLGEQYF. The part of the CDR3 DNA that was read is TGTGCCAGCCGCCAGGGGCAGCTAGGCGAG.

About this clone itself: Read data end 3 residues before the CDR3 end; the end is taken from the germline J gene. The gene calls are TRBV6-2 or TRBV6-3 and TRBJ2-1; D might be TRBD1 (6 bases). In germline, CDR1 is MNHEY, CDR2 SVGEGT. Trimming shortened V by 6 bases and J by 5 bases, and 14 bases separated the two germline ends. The CDR3 extends over 14 amino acids. This chain's CDR3 is CASSPLGHHNEQFF. The DNA read from the CDR3 is TGTGCCAGCAGCCCACTGGGACACCACAATGAG.

Points on this clone: The CDR3 end lies 3 residues beyond the end of the read and is filled in from the germline J gene. The rearrangement uses TRBV7-9 and TRBJ2-1; 7 nucleotides agree with TRBD1. The junction had 10 bases not matched to a gene; V was cut back by 5 bases and J by 9 bases. Germline V gene sequence: CDR1 SEHNR, CDR2 FQNEAQ (reference sequence). The CDR3 contains 14 residues. The CDR3 DNA, read in part, is TGTGCCAGCAGCCTTGACAGGGTTGGAGGTGAG. The encoded protein is CASSLDRVGGE. The whole CDR3 sequence reads CASSLDRVGGEQFF.

A note on this clone: Read data end 3 residues before the CDR3 end; the end is taken from the germline J gene. The chain combines TRBV7-2 with TRBJ2-7, with D perhaps matching TRBD2 (6 bases). In germline, CDR1 is SGHTA, CDR2 FQGNSA. V lost 5 bases, J lost 1 base, and 12 bases lay in between. This CDR3 has 14 residues. This CDR3 reads CASSLQTRSYEQYF. Incomplete CDR3 DNA: TGTGCCAGCAGCCTTCAGACTAGATCCTACGAG.

In regard to this clone: The read falls 3 residues short of the CDR3 end, and the missing part is taken from the germline J gene. V and J are TRBV5-1 and TRBJ1-1, with 8 bases identical to TRBD1. The CDR3 length is 13 residues. The germline gives CDR1 SGHRS, CDR2 YFSETQ. V lost 4 bases to trimming and J lost 4 bases; unmatched junction nucleotides: 3. Incomplete CDR3 DNA: TGCGCCAGCAGCCTGGGACAGGCCACTGAA. Amino acids: CASSLGQATE. The complete CDR3 reads CASSLGQATEAFF.

Comment on this clone: Read sequence stops 3 residues before the CDR3 end, and the germline J gene provides the missing end. The rearrangement joins TRBV7-8 to TRBJ2-7; TRBD1 aligns across 7 bases. Germline CDR1 SGHVS, CDR2 FQNEAQ. Germline trimming cut 4 bases from V and 2 bases from J; bases unmatched to any gene: 8. The CDR3 spans 15 residues. The CDR3 is CASSSPPGTAYEQYF. The DNA read from the CDR3 is TGTGCCAGCAGCTCCCCTCCCGGGACAGCCTACGAG.

In the case of this clone: The sequence runs out 3 residues before the end of the CDR3; the remainder is reconstructed from the germline J gene. V gene TRBV19 combines with J gene TRBJ2-7; 12 bases agree with TRBD2. The CDR3 covers 15 residues. Germline assignment: CDR1 LNHDA and CDR2 SQIVND (reference sequence). Losses at the gene ends were 6 bases for V and 4 bases for J; bases not matched to a gene: 7. CDR3 residues: CASSLTSGGPYEQYF. The part of the CDR3 DNA that was read is TGTGCCAGTAGCCTTACTAGCGGGGGGCCGTACGAG.

Worth noting for this clone: The CDR3 extends 3 residues past the end of the read, so its final part is completed from the germline J gene. The rearrangement links TRBV7-2 to TRBJ1-1; D perhaps matches TRBD1 (5 bases). This CDR3 region has 12 residues. Per germline, CDR1 SGHTA and CDR2 FQGNSA. This chain's CDR3 is CASSSYRGDAFF. CDR3 DNA (partial): TGTGCCAGCAGCTCCTATCGGGGGGAC.

As to this clone: Read sequence stops 3 residues before the CDR3 end, and the germline J gene provides the missing end. V gene TRBV5-1 combines with J gene TRBJ1-1; 8 bases align to TRBD1. After removal of 6 bases from V and 0 bases from J, the junction contained 7 bases not matched to a gene. In germline, CDR1 is SGHRS, CDR2 YFSETQ. The CDR3 is 15 residues long. The part of the CDR3 DNA that was read is TGCGCCAGCAAGCAGGGGACAGGATTGAACACTGAA. Its translation: CASKQGTGLNTE. The CDR3 in its entirety is CASKQGTGLNTEAFF.

With respect to this clone: The read halts 3 residues ahead of the CDR3 end, with the missing end drawn from the germline J gene. The chain carries TRBV20-1 and TRBJ1-5; maybe TRBD1 (5 bases). The CDR3 contains 15 residues. The V end lost 5 bases, the J end lost 0 bases, and 14 bases lay between the germline ends. Germline V gene data show CDR1 as DFQATT and CDR2 as SNEGSKA (reference sequence). The CDR3 reads CSASTVSHSNQPQHF. CDR3 DNA, as far as it was read: TGCAGTGCTTCGACAGTTTCTCATAGCAATCAGCCC.